This T cell receptor beta chain appears in the sequencing data of a study of blood T cell repertoires in COVID-19. Study summary: T cells, B-cell-depleted T cells, or PBMCs supplied cDNA or gDNA.

Per the study methods: Counts of nucleated cells, estimated from reference gene primer amplification, were obtained. The table came from immunoSEQ multiplex PCR; TCRdb's copy has only in-frame clones and leaves some out. V and J calls and clone size are given by that table; D and trimming were obtained from the DNA. In the table there are more than 70,000 clones, around 90% of which are singletons. Trimming cost V 6 bases and J 2 bases; bases outside gene matches: 4. There are 13 residues in the CDR3. The germline CDR1 and CDR2 sequences are SEHNR and FQNEAQ (reference sequence). Sequenced sample: peripheral blood. The source of this sequence is a woman aged 50 to 60 with active or convalescent COVID-19. This chain links TRBV7-9 with TRBJ2-7; TRBD1 aligns across 7 bases. The CDR3 bases are TGTGCCAGCAGGCGACAGGGTCCCTACGAGCAGTACTTC. This sequence encodes CASRRQGPYEQYF.